A selection of T cell receptor beta chains follows, all from one sample in a study of blood T cell repertoires in COVID-19. Repertoires were generated with immunoSEQ multiplex PCR, while TCRdb's copy carries only in-frame clones and drops some. The profile covers 150,000 to 200,000 clones, with 79% appearing a single time and about 6.5% taken by the ten largest. The sample comprised peripheral blood. The receptors stem from a woman aged 40 to 49 with COVID-19, enrolled during active disease. Both conserved end residues are part of each CDR3. The D gene is left open where the match is weak. The size field is filled for only some rows; it gives once, few, many or a size class.

CDR3 length,J gene,clone size,V gene,D gene,CDR3 DNA,CDR3 protein
15,TRBJ2-1,.,TRBV10-3,.,TGTGCCATCAGTATTAGTGGGACACCCATCAATGAGCAGTTCTTC,CAISISGTPINEQFF
18,TRBJ1-2,.,TRBV19,TRBD1,TGTGCCAGTCTCGGGTTCGGGGGACAGGGGGTTGCTAACTATGGCTACACCTTC,CASLGFGGQGVANYGYTF
14,TRBJ2-5,.,TRBV24-1,TRBD1,TGTGCCACCAGTGAAGGACAGGGTCGGGGGACCCAGTACTTC,CATSEGQGRGTQYF
14,TRBJ2-3,.,TRBV9,.,TGTGCCAGCAGCCTAGCTATAAGCACAGATACGCAGTATTTT,CASSLAISTDTQYF
16,TRBJ2-4,.,TRBV27,TRBD2,TGTGCCAGCAGTTCCTCTTACAGCGGGAGAGGGGACATTCAGTACTTC,CASSSSYSGRGDIQYF
14,TRBJ1-1,.,TRBV5-1,.,TGCGCCAGCAGCTTGGATCCCATGAACACTGAAGCTTTCTTT,CASSLDPMNTEAFF
16,TRBJ2-2,.,TRBV5-4,TRBD2,TGTGCCAGCAGCTACGGACTAGCGCTCGTTCCCGGGGAGCTGTTTTTT,CASSYGLALVPGELFF
13,TRBJ1-2,.,TRBV11-2,TRBD1,TGTGCCAGCAGCGCCGGGACAGGGTATGGCTACACCTTC,CASSAGTGYGYTF
13,TRBJ1-1,.,TRBV30,.,TGTGCCTGGAGTGGTCCGTTGAACACTGAAGCTTTCTTT,CAWSGPLNTEAFF
14,TRBJ1-4,.,TRBV10-3,.,TGTGCCACCCGTTATGGGGCTTCTAATGAAAAACTGTTTTTT,CATRYGASNEKLFF
15,TRBJ2-7,.,TRBV6-5,.,TGTGCCAGCAGTTACCAAGGAGGGACTGCTTACGAGCAGTACTTC,CASSYQGGTAYEQYF
16,TRBJ2-5,.,TRBV5-1,.,TGCGCCAGCAGCTTGTTAGCCGGGGGATCCTTAGAGACCCAGTACTTC,CASSLLAGGSLETQYF
14,TRBJ1-4,once,TRBV7-2,TRBD1,TGTGCCAGCAGCAGGGACAGGGGTGACGAAAAACTGTTTTTT,CASSRDRGDEKLFF
15,TRBJ2-3,.,TRBV5-1,TRBD1,TGCGCCAGCAGCTCCCGACAGGGGGATAGGGATACGCAGTATTTT,CASSSRQGDRDTQYF
14,TRBJ2-7,many,TRBV7-9,.,TGTGCCAGCAGCTTAGGCGGGTTTGGGAACGAGCAGTACTTC,CASSLGGFGNEQYF